This section outlines one TCR beta chain sequence together with its context. The CDR3 contains 15 residues. The germline CDR1 and CDR2 sequences are MNHEY and SVGAGI. V gave up 1 base and J gave up 8 bases, with 17 bases separating them. Time point described: peripheral blood 6 weeks after treatment start. These data originate in a study of PD-L1 blockade in urothelial cancer. The table came from immunoSEQ multiplex PCR; TCRdb's copy has only in-frame clones and leaves some out. The table records 100,000 to 150,000 clones, roughly 86% of them present only once. The sequence was collected from a man in his fifties with urothelial cancer. The source was PBMCs, collected around atezolizumab (anti-PD-L1) treatment. The chain uses TRBV6-5 and TRBJ1-2, with D possibly matching TRBD1 (5 bases). CDR3 sequence: CASSYLRRSSGGYTF. DNA for the CDR3: TGTGCCAGCAGTTACTTACGCCGATCGTCAGGGGGCTACACCTTC.